These T cell receptor beta chains were read from a single sample in a study of blood T cells in healthy people across ages. TCRdb fed the 5' RACE reads into MiXCR, producing one record per CDR3 protein. This table has 550,000 to 650,000 distinct CDR3 sequences, around 27% appearing once. The data also belong to a second study, concerning T cells of mothers and their children.

The specimen was blood. These receptors were obtained from a boy between 2 and 15 years old in good health. The CDR3 runs from the conserved cysteine through the conserved F or W. The D gene is left open where the match is weak. Rows give clone size only sometimes, using once, few, many, or a class for an expanded clone.

TRBV7-9	.	few	TRBJ2-2	CAGAYGYTGELFF	TGTGCCGGGGCCTACGGGTACACCGGGGAGCTGTTTTTT
TRBV6-6	.	.	TRBJ2-7	CASSDRSWGEQYF	TGTGCCAGCAGTGACCGGTCTTGGGGCGAGCAGTACTTC
TRBV20-1	.	.	TRBJ2-5	CSARDLGDETQYF	TGCAGTGCTAGAGATCTAGGGGATGAGACCCAGTACTTC
TRBV7-9	.	.	TRBJ2-6	CATIGSSGANVLTF	TGTGCCACCATAGGGTCCTCTGGGGCCAACGTCCTGACTTTC
TRBV6-2/TRBV6-3	.	few	TRBJ2-2	CASSYTGGSNTGELFF	TGTGCCAGCAGCTACACTGGGGGATCGAACACCGGGGAGCTGTTTTTT
TRBV20-1	.	many	TRBJ2-5	CSARVSQETQYF	TGCAGTGCTAGAGTATCCCAAGAGACCCAGTACTTC
TRBV6-6	TRBD2	.	TRBJ2-1	CASSYLREGPYNEQFF	TGTGCCAGCAGTTACCTCCGGGAGGGCCCCTACAATGAGCAGTTCTTC
TRBV5-1	.	.	TRBJ1-1	CASSLGPDGYEAFF	TGCGCCAGCAGCTTGGGCCCCGACGGTTATGAAGCTTTCTTT
TRBV11-1	.	.	TRBJ1-1	CASSLPTLVNAEAFF	TGTGCCAGCAGCTTACCCACCCTAGTGAACGCTGAAGCTTTCTTT
TRBV12-3/TRBV12-4	.	few	TRBJ2-7	CASSLVSSSYEQYF	TGTGCCAGCAGTTTAGTGAGTAGCTCCTACGAGCAGTACTTC
TRBV20-1	.	once	TRBJ1-2	CSASPRGAGGYGYTF	TGCAGTGCTAGTCCGCGCGGTGCGGGAGGCTATGGCTACACCTTC
TRBV29-1	TRBD1	.	TRBJ1-2	CSVSGTGVYYYGYTF	TGCAGCGTCTCCGGGACAGGGGTCTATTATTATGGCTACACCTTC
TRBV3-1	.	.	TRBJ2-5	CASSQDEGGVETQYF	TGTGCCAGCAGCCAAGATGAGGGGGGCGTGGAGACCCAGTACTTC
TRBV18	.	few	TRBJ2-7	CASSPNLDEQYF	TGTGCCAGCTCACCAAATCTGGACGAGCAGTACTTC
TRBV7-2	.	few	TRBJ2-3	CASSLGVRVALDTQYF	TGTGCCAGCAGCTTAGGGGTGAGAGTCGCGTTGGATACGCAGTATTTT
TRBV7-2	TRBD1	.	TRBJ1-2	CASSSGQMVGRNYGYTF	TGTGCCAGCAGCTCGGGACAGATGGTAGGAAGGAACTATGGCTACACCTTC
TRBV6-5	.	few	TRBJ2-1	CASGRAVDNEQFF	TGTGCCAGCGGACGGGCCGTTGACAATGAGCAGTTCTTC
TRBV7-2	.	.	TRBJ2-7	CASSLVQGSYEQYF	TGTGCCAGCAGCTTAGTTCAGGGCAGTTACGAGCAGTACTTC
TRBV4-1	.	.	TRBJ2-4	CASSRFRSENIQYF	TGCGCCAGCAGCCGTTTCCGGTCAGAAAACATTCAGTACTTC
TRBV19	.	.	TRBJ1-4	CASTFKGYEKLFF	TGTGCCAGTACCTTCAAGGGGTATGAAAAACTGTTTTTT
TRBV6-1	.	many	TRBJ2-5	CASSDQVETQYF	TGTGCCAGCAGTGATCAGGTAGAGACCCAGTACTTC
TRBV12-3/TRBV12-4	TRBD2	few	TRBJ2-1	CASSLLREGKQFF	TGTGCCAGCAGTCTGTTGCGGGAGGGGAAGCAGTTCTTC
TRBV6-6	TRBD2	.	TRBJ2-4	CASSPLASGGTPHQYF	TGTGCCAGCAGTCCCCTGGCGAGCGGGGGAACTCCGCACCAGTACTTC
TRBV15	.	.	TRBJ2-5	CATSRDRTNQETQYF	TGTGCCACCAGCAGAGATAGGACAAACCAAGAGACCCAGTACTTC
TRBV7-2	.	.	TRBJ2-7	CASSWSGRPYEQYF	TGTGCCAGCAGCTGGAGCGGGCGTCCCTACGAGCAGTACTTC
TRBV20-1	TRBD1	.	TRBJ2-2	CSTNSGTDGTGELFF	TGCAGTACCAACTCCGGGACAGACGGCACCGGGGAGCTGTTTTTT
TRBV12-3/TRBV12-4	.	few	TRBJ2-5	CASSQVLGQQETQYF	TGTGCCAGCAGTCAGGTCCTAGGACAACAAGAGACCCAGTACTTC
TRBV9	.	.	TRBJ1-1	CASSNRGGNTEAFF	TGTGCCAGCAGCAACCGGGGGGGAAACACTGAAGCTTTCTTT
TRBV12-3/TRBV12-4	.	.	TRBJ2-3	CASSLGPRQGPDTQYF	TGTGCCAGCAGTTTAGGCCCGAGACAAGGACCCGATACGCAGTATTTT
TRBV12-3/TRBV12-4	.	once	TRBJ1-2	CASSPTLSGSGGYTF	TGTGCCAGCAGTCCGACATTATCAGGGAGCGGTGGCTACACCTTC
TRBV10-3	TRBD1	few	TRBJ1-1	CAIRPDGGTGFLNTEAFF	TGTGCCATCAGGCCCGACGGCGGGACAGGATTCCTGAACACTGAAGCTTTCTTT
TRBV9	.	.	TRBJ2-3	CASSPRSGNTDTQYF	TGTGCCAGCAGCCCCCGCAGTGGCAACACAGATACGCAGTATTTT
TRBV7-2	TRBD2	.	TRBJ2-1	CASGLLAGGGNEQFF	TGTGCCAGCGGCCTCCTAGCGGGAGGTGGCAATGAGCAGTTCTTC
TRBV9	TRBD2	few	TRBJ2-5	CASSGRAGGPETQYF	TGTGCCAGCAGCGGAAGAGCGGGGGGGCCGGAGACCCAGTACTTC
TRBV5-6	TRBD2	.	TRBJ2-7	CASSLLGLAGDYEQYF	TGTGCCAGCAGCTTGTTGGGACTAGCGGGAGACTACGAGCAGTACTTC
TRBV6-6	.	.	TRBJ2-5	CASSYGTFQETQYF	TGTGCCAGCAGTTACGGGACTTTTCAAGAGACCCAGTACTTC
TRBV5-5	.	few	TRBJ1-4	CASSAPAGDEKLFF	TGTGCCAGCAGCGCACCTGCAGGGGATGAAAAACTGTTTTTT
TRBV6-2/TRBV6-3	TRBD2	few	TRBJ2-5	CASTLTSGRTAYETQYF	TGTGCCAGCACCTTGACTAGCGGGAGGACCGCCTACGAGACCCAGTACTTC
TRBV5-1	.	.	TRBJ2-3	CASSWRLVGDTQYF	TGCGCCAGCAGCTGGAGACTAGTTGGTGATACGCAGTATTTT
TRBV4-3	TRBD2	few	TRBJ2-7	CASPTTCPSGSNEQYF	TGCGCCAGCCCAACCACCTGTCCGAGCGGGAGCAACGAGCAGTACTTC
TRBV19	.	.	TRBJ2-3	CASSPGRRTDTQYF	TGTGCCAGTAGTCCCGGTCGGCGCACAGATACGCAGTATTTT
TRBV7-9	TRBD1	.	TRBJ1-3	CASSLQGAAGNTIYF	TGTGCCAGCAGCTTACAGGGGGCGGCCGGAAACACCATATATTTT
TRBV20-1	TRBD2	.	TRBJ2-7	CSASPSGRATYEQYF	TGCAGTGCTAGTCCTAGCGGGAGGGCAACCTACGAGCAGTACTTC
TRBV6-6	TRBD1	many	TRBJ2-7	CASSPRQGSAYEQYF	TGTGCCAGCAGTCCACGACAGGGGTCGGCCTACGAGCAGTACTTC
TRBV3-1	.	.	TRBJ2-7	CASSAPALGGECEQYF	TGTGCCAGCAGCGCTCCCGCTCTCGGTGGGGAATGCGAGCAGTACTTC
TRBV6-5	TRBD1	.	TRBJ1-3	CASSSGQTGNTIYF	TGTGCCAGCAGTTCGGGACAGACTGGAAACACCATATATTTT
TRBV20-1	.	.	TRBJ1-6	CSARGITNNSPLHF	TGCAGTGCTAGAGGGATAACTAATAATTCACCCCTCCACTTT
TRBV11-2	.	.	TRBJ2-2	CASSVQVWAGELFF	TGTGCCAGCAGCGTACAGGTCTGGGCCGGGGAGCTGTTTTTT
TRBV4-1	TRBD2	.	TRBJ2-1	CASSLLLAGGLTPYNEQFF	TGCGCCAGCAGCCTATTACTAGCGGGGGGGCTTACCCCCTACAATGAGCAGTTCTTC
TRBV29-1	.	.	TRBJ2-7	CSVGGQTTYEQYF	TGCAGCGTCGGAGGGCAGACCACCTACGAGCAGTACTTC